This entry lists 15 T cell receptor beta chains sequenced from one sample in a study of blood T cell repertoires in COVID-19. Measured with immunoSEQ multiplex PCR; TCRdb has only the in-frame clones, and not every one. The profile shows about 150,000 clones, about 88% of them singletons. The specimen was peripheral blood. These receptors originate from a man in his forties or fifties who had recovered from COVID-19.

V usage is TRBV28 and J usage is TRBJ2-7; 12 positions match TRBD2. The junction had 4 bases not matched to a gene; V was cut back by 6 bases and J by 1 base. Germline V gene lookup returns CDR1 MDHEN and CDR2 SYDVKM. This CDR3 has 15 amino acids. CDR3 region: CASRPTSGGSYEQYF. CDR3 in DNA: TGTGCCAGCAGGCCGACTAGCGGGGGATCCTACGAGCAGTACTTC.

Regarding this clone: Distinct nucleotide sequences in the sample also encode this CDR3. The J gene is TRBJ1-1, the V gene TRBV9, with D hard to call. The CDR3 has 13 residues. Deletions cut 1 base from V and 2 bases from J, with 6 bases between. Germline-derived CDR1 and CDR2 are SGDLS and YYNGEE. CDR3: CASSVWPNTEAFF. CDR3 DNA sequence: TGTGCCAGCAGCGTATGGCCAAACACTGAAGCTTTCTTT.

The chain carries TRBV29-1 and TRBJ1-2; 8 nucleotides line up with TRBD1. J gave up 4 bases and V 2 bases, and 9 bases lay outside the gene matches. The CDR3 length is 15 residues. CDR1 SQVTM and CDR2 ANQGSEA come from the germline V gene. Here the CDR3 reads CSVEQGANYAYGYTF. CDR3 nucleotide sequence: TGCAGCGTTGAACAGGGGGCGAACTATGCCTATGGCTACACCTTC.

Only a few counts were recorded for this clone. J is TRBJ1-5 and V is TRBV28; D is perhaps TRBD1 (6 bases). There are 15 residues in the CDR3. The germline V gene has CDR1 MDHEN and CDR2 SYDVKM. V gave up 1 base and J gave up 4 bases, with 11 bases separating them. The CDR3 bases are TGTGCCAGCAGTTTATCTGGAACAGGGAATCAGCCCCAGCATTTT. This gives the protein CASSLSGTGNQPQHF. Combining the CDR3 with reference TRBV28 and TRBJ1-5 gives the whole variable domain DVKVTQSSRYLVKRTGEKVFLECVQDMDHENMFWYRQDPGLGLRLIYFSYDVKMKEKGDIPEGYSVSREKKERFSLILESASTNQTSMYLCASSLSGTGNQPQHFGDGTRLSIL.

The chain uses TRBV7-8 and TRBJ1-5, with 8 bases lining up with TRBD1. This CDR3 has 9 amino acids. Germline assignment: CDR1 SGHVS and CDR2 FQNEAQ. V lost 11 bases, J lost 9 bases, and 0 bases stayed unmatched. The CDR3 loop reads CAGQGPQHF. Written as DNA, the CDR3 is TGTGCCGGACAGGGGCCCCAGCATTTT.

The rearrangement links TRBV27 to TRBJ1-1; 9 positions match TRBD1. Germline loops: CDR1 MNHEY, CDR2 SMNVEV (reference sequence). The CDR3 consists of 15 residues. V was pared by 5 bases and J by 4 bases, with 8 bases of the junction left unmatched. The DNA for the CDR3 is TGTGCCAGCAGTCCGGGACAGGGTTCGCGCACTGAAGCTTTCTTT. This translates into CASSPGQGSRTEAFF.

The chain employs TRBV28 and TRBJ2-1; no reliable D call. Germline CDR1 and CDR2: MDHEN and SYDVKM. This CDR3 has 12 residues. The V and J ends lost 5 bases and 8 bases respectively, with 10 bases between them. In DNA form, the CDR3 reads TGTGCCAGCAGTCCCCCTGAGGATGAGCAGTTCTTC. Translating gives CASSPPEDEQFF.

The CDR3 DNA sequence: TGTGCCAGTAGGGACCAGGGGGCGCCCGGGGAGCTGTTTTTT. This translates into CASRDQGAPGELFF. The rearrangement links TRBV19 to TRBJ2-2; 8 bases are shared with TRBD1. Germline V lookup: CDR1 LNHDA, CDR2 SQIVND (reference sequence). V was clipped by 6 bases and J by 6 bases; unmatched bases: 6. The CDR3 is 14 residues long.

The V and J genes are TRBV5-4 and TRBJ2-1; 11 bases line up with TRBD2. The germline V gene encodes CDR1 SGHNT and CDR2 YYREEE (reference sequence). The CDR3 consists of 16 residues. V lost 0 bases and J lost 6; bases outside the gene matches: 5. DNA of the CDR3: TGTGCCAGCAGCTTGGGTCTAGCGGGAGGCGTCAATGAGCAGTTCTTC. Protein product: CASSLGLAGGVNEQFF.

The chain combines TRBV18 with TRBJ1-5, with D possibly matching TRBD1 (6 bases). CDR3 length: 14 residues. Trimming stripped 3 bases from V and 2 bases from J, with 8 bases between. Germline CDR1 KGHSH, CDR2 LQKENI. The DNA for the CDR3 is TGTGCCAGCTCACCTTCAGGGGGCAATCAGCCCCAGCATTTT. It is translated as CASSPSGGNQPQHF.

This chain connects TRBV15 to TRBJ1-4; 7 bases align to TRBD1. V shed 7 bases and J 5 bases; nucleotides not matched to a gene: 7. This CDR3 spans 14 amino acids. Germline V lookup: CDR1 LNHNV, CDR2 YYDKDF (reference sequence). The CDR3 here is CATTKDRKNEKLFF. CDR3 coding DNA: TGTGCCACCACCAAGGACAGGAAGAATGAAAAACTGTTTTTT.

This chain uses TRBV4-3 with TRBJ2-1, with 7 positions matching TRBD2. Germline loops: CDR1 LGHNA, CDR2 YSLEER. V shed 1 base, J shed 7 bases, and the junction held 7 bases outside the gene matches. This CDR3 comprises 15 residues. The DNA of the CDR3 is TGCGCCAGCAGCCAAGTGCGCGGGAGCAAGAATGAGCAGTTCTTC. Protein product: CASSQVRGSKNEQFF.

The J gene is TRBJ2-7, the V gene TRBV14, with D possibly matching TRBD2 (5 bases). V lost 0 bases and J lost 7, with 7 bases in between. This CDR3 has 12 amino acids. CDR1 and CDR2 from the germline V gene are SGHDN and FVKESK. CDR3 protein: CASSQESGEQYF. Written as DNA, the CDR3 is TGTGCCAGCAGCCAAGAATCGGGGGAGCAGTACTTC.

The rearrangement joins TRBV4-1 to TRBJ2-5; TRBD1 aligns across 7 bases. The CDR3 consists of 13 residues. Germline lookup yields CDR1 MGHRA and CDR2 YSYEKL. With V trimmed by 3 bases and J by 4 bases, 2 bases remained unmatched. The CDR3 DNA is TGCGCCAGCAGCCAGACAGGGAGAGAGACCCAGTACTTC. It specifies CASSQTGRETQYF.

This chain links TRBV19 with TRBJ2-1; 10 bases line up with TRBD2. With 11 bases clipped from V and 8 bases from J, the junction kept 12 bases outside the gene matches. This CDR3 has 14 residues. Germline lookup yields CDR1 LNHDA and CDR2 SQIVND (reference sequence). CDR3 residues: CAAGRGLAFDEQFF. CDR3 bases: TGTGCCGCTGGTAGGGGACTAGCGTTCGATGAGCAGTTCTTC.